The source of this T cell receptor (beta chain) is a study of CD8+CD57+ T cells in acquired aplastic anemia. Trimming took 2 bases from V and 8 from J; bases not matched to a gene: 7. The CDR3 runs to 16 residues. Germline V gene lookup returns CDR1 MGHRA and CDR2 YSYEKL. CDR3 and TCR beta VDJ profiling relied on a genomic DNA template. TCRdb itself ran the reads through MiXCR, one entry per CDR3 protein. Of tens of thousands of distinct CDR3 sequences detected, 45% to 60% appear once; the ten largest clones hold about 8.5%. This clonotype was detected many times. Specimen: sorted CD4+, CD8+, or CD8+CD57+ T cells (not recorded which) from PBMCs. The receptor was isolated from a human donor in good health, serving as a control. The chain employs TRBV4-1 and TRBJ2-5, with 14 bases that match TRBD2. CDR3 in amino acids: CASSQLGLAGVETQYF. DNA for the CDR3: TGCGCCAGCAGCCAACTGGGACTAGCGGGGGTGGAAACCCAGTACTTC.